Each of the 14 T cell receptor beta chains below was sequenced from the same sample in a study of blood T cell repertoires in COVID-19. Assay used: immunoSEQ multiplex PCR; TCRdb lists only in-frame clones, some missing. The table records under 250,000 clones, approximately 87% of them present only once. The sequenced material came from peripheral blood. These TCRs come from a woman in her 70s with active or convalescent COVID-19.

DNA of the CDR3: TGTGCCAGCCGCCCAAACGGGGGAAATGAGCAGTTCTTC. Encoded protein: CASRPNGGNEQFF. V and J are TRBV12-3 or TRBV12-4 and TRBJ2-1; maybe TRBD2 (6 bases). V dropped 8 bases and J dropped 7 bases, with 15 bases sitting between them. This CDR3 contains 13 residues.

The genes are TRBV2 and TRBJ1-1; possible D gene TRBD1, 5 bases. Germline values: CDR1 SNHLY, CDR2 FYNNEI. There are 15 residues in the CDR3. The V end lost 6 bases, the J end lost 1 base, and 15 bases lay between the germline ends. The CDR3 loop is CASRARQLRNTEAFF. The DNA of the CDR3 is TGTGCCAGCAGGGCTAGACAGCTGAGGAACACTGAAGCTTTCTTT.

The chain carries TRBV29-1 and TRBJ1-4, with no clear D. V lost 1 base and J lost 0, with 12 bases in between. The germline V gene has CDR1 SQVTM and CDR2 ANQGSEA. This CDR3 has 16 residues. The CDR3 DNA sequence: TGCAGCGTTGAAGGCCCTGGAGGAGCAACTAATGAAAAACTGTTTTTT. This encodes CSVEGPGGATNEKLFF. The complete variable domain, with remaining parts taken from reference TRBV29-1 and TRBJ1-4, reads SAVISQKPSRDICQRGTSLTIQCQVDSQVTMMFWYRQQPGQSLTLIATANQGSEATYESGFVIDKFPISRPNLTFSTLTVSNMSPEDSSIYLCSVEGPGGATNEKLFFGSGTQLSVL.

This clone occurred once. V and J are TRBV19 and TRBJ1-1; 7 bases map to TRBD1. CDR3 length equals 14 residues. The V segment lost 7 bases and the J segment 8 bases; nucleotides outside the gene matches: 13. Germline values: CDR1 LNHDA, CDR2 SQIVND (reference sequence). In DNA, the CDR3 is TGTGCCAGTATTTCGGGACAGCAATCCAGGGAAGCTTTCTTT. Translation gives CASISGQQSREAFF.

This chain links TRBV5-1 with TRBJ2-2; 8 positions agree with TRBD2. V was clipped by 4 bases and J by 4 bases; unmatched bases: 6. Per the germline V gene, CDR1 is SGHRS and CDR2 is YFSETQ. The CDR3 extends over 15 amino acids. CDR3 loop: CASSGLAAATGELFF. The CDR3 region has the DNA TGCGCCAGCAGCGGACTAGCTGCAGCCACCGGGGAGCTGTTTTTT.

The chain carries TRBV3-1 (or the pseudogene TRBV3-2) and TRBJ1-4; possibly TRBD1 for D (5 bases). Germline V gives CDR1 LGHDT, CDR2 YNNKEL (reference sequence). The germline V and J ends were trimmed by 0 bases and 10 bases, with 15 bases remaining between them. CDR3 size: 15 residues. The CDR3 coding sequence is TGTGCCAGCAGCCAAGATTGGAAGCAGGGAGGAAAACTGTTTTTT. It codes for CASSQDWKQGGKLFF.

The chain is built from TRBV28 and TRBJ2-1; 7 nucleotides match TRBD2. CDR1 is MDHEN and CDR2 is SYDVKM in the germline V gene. The CDR3 is 15 residues long. J lost 5 bases, V lost 6 bases, and 10 bases had no gene match. The CDR3 coding sequence is TGTGCCAGCAGCCTAATGGGGGGGACCCACAATGAGCAGTTCTTC. It codes for CASSLMGGTHNEQFF.

CDR3 nucleotides: TGTGCCAGCAGCCTACAGTTTACTAACTATGGCTACACCTTC. Protein: CASSLQFTNYGYTF. The chain employs TRBV7-8 and TRBJ1-2; D remains unclear. The CDR3 is 14 amino acids. Germline V gene lookup returns CDR1 SGHVS and CDR2 FQNEAQ. With 5 bases removed from V and 0 bases from J, the gap between germline ends came to 10 bases. Full variable domain (rest looked up from reference TRBV7-8 and TRBJ1-2): GAGVSQSPRYKVAKRGQDVALRCDPISGHVSLFWYQQALGQGPEFLTYFQNEAQLDKSGLPSDRFFAERPEGSVSTLKIQRTQQEDSAVYLCASSLQFTNYGYTFGSGTRLTVV.

The chain uses TRBV30 and TRBJ1-2; D remains unclear. This CDR3 has 15 residues. V lost 7 bases, J lost 0 bases, and 18 bases lay in between. Germline V gene sequence: CDR1 GTSNPN, CDR2 SVGIG (reference sequence). CDR3 nucleotide sequence: TGTGCCTCCGACCGCCGGATCGGAGCTAACTATGGCTACACCTTC. The encoded protein is CASDRRIGANYGYTF.

This clone was counted once. The J gene is TRBJ1-2, the V gene TRBV5-1; perhaps TRBD1 as D (5 bases). The CDR3 extends over 14 amino acids. Deletions cut 2 bases from V and 4 bases from J, with 12 bases between. Germline V gene data show CDR1 as SGHRS and CDR2 as YFSETQ. CDR3 region: CASSFAGPSYGYTF. The CDR3 DNA reads as TGCGCCAGCAGCTTCGCGGGGCCGTCCTATGGCTACACCTTC.

The chain has TRBV19 and TRBJ2-1; 10 bases fit TRBD2. Germline V gene sequence: CDR1 LNHDA, CDR2 SQIVND (reference sequence). Trimming took 6 bases from V and 8 from J; bases not matched to a gene: 10. CDR3 size: 15 residues. The CDR3 protein is CASRASSGSTDEQFF. CDR3 DNA sequence: TGTGCCAGTAGGGCGTCTAGCGGGAGTACGGATGAGCAGTTCTTC. Full variable domain (rest looked up from reference TRBV19 and TRBJ2-1): DGGITQSPKYLFRKEGQNVTLSCEQNLNHDAMYWYRQDPGQGLRLIYYSQIVNDFQKGDIAEGYSVSREKKESFPLTVTSAQKNPTAFYLCASRASSGSTDEQFFGPGTRLTVL.

The rearrangement joins TRBV3-1 (or the pseudogene TRBV3-2) to TRBJ1-4; 7 nucleotides align to TRBD1. The V gene end was trimmed by 0 bases and the J gene end by 10 bases; junction bases not matched to a gene: 5. The CDR3 covers 14 residues. From germline, CDR1 is LGHDT and CDR2 YNNKEL (reference sequence). The CDR3 reads CASSQDSQGGKLFF. The CDR3 DNA follows: TGTGCCAGCAGCCAAGATTCCCAGGGGGGAAAACTGTTTTTT.

V usage is TRBV2 and J usage is TRBJ2-2, with D possibly TRBD1 on 6 matching bases. Germline V gene lookup returns CDR1 SNHLY and CDR2 FYNNEI. The CDR3 consists of 15 residues. Trimming pared 2 bases from V and 5 bases from J, leaving 12 bases between. The CDR3 coding sequence is TGTGCCAGCAGTGAACAGGGGAAGGCGACCGGGGAGCTGTTTTTT. Translation gives CASSEQGKATGELFF.

The table lists this clone with a few counts. The V and J genes are TRBV5-5 and TRBJ2-3, with D unresolved. The CDR3 has 14 residues. V lost 2 bases, J lost 4 bases, and 11 bases lay in between. Germline CDR1 reads SGHKS; CDR2 reads YYEKEE (reference sequence). The DNA of the CDR3 is TGTGCCAGCAGCTTTGCCCTAACGGCAGATACGCAGTATTTT. Protein sequence: CASSFALTADTQYF.